These T cell receptor beta chains were read from a single sample in a study of control samples from healthy donors and cancer patients. Data came from immunoSEQ multiplex PCR; TCRdb stores just in-frame clones and leaves some out. The sample carries about 51,000 clones, roughly 80% recorded once. The sequenced material came from blood. Source of these receptors: a man between 65 and 80 years old in good health. CDR3s include the opening cysteine and the closing phenylalanine or tryptophan. D genes are given only for firm matches. Expanded clones are given a class, and other clones once, few, many or no size at all.

abundance	d_gene	v_gene	j_gene	len	CDR3nt	CDR3aa
few	TRBD2	TRBV28	TRBJ2-7	18	TGTGCCAGCAGTCCAATCCGCCTTCGCGGGGGAGGCGGCTACGAGCAGTACTTC	CASSPIRLRGGGGYEQYF
-	-	TRBV5-1	TRBJ1-5	14	TGCGCCAGCAGCTTGGGGGCCGGAGGTCAGCCCCAGCATTTT	CASSLGAGGQPQHF
once	-	TRBV15	TRBJ1-5	16	TGTGCCACCAGCAGAGTTCTTGGGGGACTAAATCAGCCCCAGCATTTT	CATSRVLGGLNQPQHF
-	TRBD1	TRBV9	TRBJ2-1	14	TGTGCCAGCAGCGCGGGACAGGGTTTGAATGAGCAGTTCTTC	CASSAGQGLNEQFF
-	TRBD2	TRBV5-4	TRBJ2-2	17	TGTGCCAGCAGCTTTGGGACTAGCGGGACTTACACCGGGGAGCTGTTTTTT	CASSFGTSGTYTGELFF
-	-	TRBV28	TRBJ2-3	17	TGTGCCAGCAGTTTATCTATCGGAGTTTCGGGTACAGATACGCAGTATTTT	CASSLSIGVSGTDTQYF
-	TRBD2	TRBV3-1/TRBV3-2	TRBJ2-3	15	TGTGCCAGCAGCTATGACGGGACTAGTGGAGATACGCAGTATTTT	CASSYDGTSGDTQYF
-	-	TRBV29-1	TRBJ2-6	12	TGCAGCGTTGGCACCGGGGCCAACGTCCTGACTTTC	CSVGTGANVLTF
-	TRBD2	TRBV18	TRBJ2-7	15	TGTGCCAGCTCACCACAAGGCGGGAGCCAGTACGAGCAGTACTTC	CASSPQGGSQYEQYF
-	TRBD2	TRBV2	TRBJ2-5	15	TGTGCCAGCGGCCTCAGAGCGGGGGGCAGCCAGACCCAGTACTTC	CASGLRAGGSQTQYF
-	-	TRBV5-1	TRBJ2-5	12	TGCGCCAGTGCCCTTGGTGAAGAGACCCAGTACTTC	CASALGEETQYF
-	-	TRBV30	TRBJ2-3	13	TGTGCCTGGGAGGGGATAACCCGGGATACGCAGTATTTT	CAWEGITRDTQYF
medium-sized	-	TRBV2	TRBJ1-6	16	TGTGCCAGCAGTGAATTGGGCGCAGGCTATAGTTCACCCCTCCACTTT	CASSELGAGYSSPLHF
few	-	TRBV28	TRBJ1-2	17	TGTGCCAGCAGTTTAGATCCCCCGACCCCTGACGCGTATGGCTACACCTTC	CASSLDPPTPDAYGYTF
-	-	TRBV11-3	TRBJ1-2	14	TGTGCCAGCAGCCCGCAAACAGGTCTGGATGGCTACACCTTC	CASSPQTGLDGYTF
-	-	TRBV28	TRBJ1-6	12	TGTGCCAGCAGTTTAAGTGACTCACCCCTCCACTTT	CASSLSDSPLHF
-	TRBD1	TRBV7-2	TRBJ2-7	13	TGTGCCAGCAAGGTGACAGGGTCCTACGAGCAGTACTTC	CASKVTGSYEQYF
-	-	TRBV24-1	TRBJ2-5	15	TGTGCCACCAGTGATCCGGCAGGTCGGGGAGAGACCCAGTACTTC	CATSDPAGRGETQYF
-	TRBD2	TRBV6-6	TRBJ2-5	15	TGTGCCAGCAGTTTTTTAGGAGCGGGGCAAGAGACCCAGTACTTC	CASSFLGAGQETQYF
-	TRBD1	TRBV5-1	TRBJ2-3	20	TGCGCCAGCAGCTTCACCCCGGGACAGGGCCCATTGGACGGCACAGATACGCAGTATTTT	CASSFTPGQGPLDGTDTQYF
-	-	TRBV11-2	TRBJ2-7	11	TGTGCCAGCAGCCAAATGGAGAAGCAGTACTTC	CASSQMEKQYF
-	-	TRBV9	TRBJ2-1	14	TGTGCCAGCAGCTCCCAGACAGCCTACAATGAGCAGTTCTTC	CASSSQTAYNEQFF
-	-	TRBV6-2/TRBV6-3	TRBJ1-1	16	TGTGCCAGCAGTTACCTCGACGCCAGATTGAACACTGAAGCTTTCTTT	CASSYLDARLNTEAFF
few	-	TRBV7-8	TRBJ1-4	13	TGTGCCAGCAGGGGAGGGGTGCGTGAAAAACTGTTTTTT	CASRGGVREKLFF
-	-	TRBV3-1/TRBV3-2	TRBJ2-3	15	TGTGCCAGCAGCCAAGAGGGACGGGGTAGGGATACGCAGTATTTT	CASSQEGRGRDTQYF
few	-	TRBV5-6	TRBJ1-3	19	TGTGCCAGCACCGAACTTGGGATAGGGCGCCGCGTCTCTGGAAACACCATATATTTT	CASTELGIGRRVSGNTIYF
-	-	TRBV28	TRBJ2-5	13	TGTGCCAGCGAGAGGGTTAGAGGGGAGACCCAGTACTTC	CASERVRGETQYF
-	-	TRBV29-1	TRBJ2-2	14	TGCAGCGTTGTATGGACAAAAGGGGCCGGGGAGCTGTTTTTT	CSVVWTKGAGELFF
once	-	TRBV28	TRBJ1-4	14	TGTGCCAGCAGTTTTGGAGGGGCGGGTGAAAAACTGTTTTTT	CASSFGGAGEKLFF
once	-	TRBV27	TRBJ2-1	14	TGTGCCAGCGGTGATCTCCGGATCTACAATGAGCAGTTCTTC	CASGDLRIYNEQFF
once	TRBD1	TRBV7-9	TRBJ2-7	15	TGTGCCAGCAGCCGCGCAGGGGGTTTGGCGTACGAGCAGTACTTC	CASSRAGGLAYEQYF
-	-	TRBV5-1	TRBJ1-1	14	TGCGCCAGCAGCACCGAACAGGGTTTAACTGAAGCTTTCTTT	CASSTEQGLTEAFF
-	-	TRBV21-1	TRBJ1-5	16	TGTGCCAGCAGCCCATACAGGGAATATAGCAATCAGCCCCAGCATTTT	CASSPYREYSNQPQHF
-	-	TRBV6-1	TRBJ1-5	15	TGTGCCAGCAGTGAAATCGACAGGAGCAATCAGCCCCAGCATTTT	CASSEIDRSNQPQHF
-	TRBD1	TRBV27	TRBJ2-7	15	TGTGCCAGCAGCAATACGGGACAGGGAAAGTACGAGCAGTACTTC	CASSNTGQGKYEQYF
once	-	TRBV23-1	TRBJ1-6	15	TGCGCCAGCAGTCAAGCCTGGGGCTATAATTCACCCCTCCACTTT	CASSQAWGYNSPLHF
-	-	TRBV5-1	TRBJ2-7	14	TGCGCCAGCAGCTTGTGGCAGGGAAACTACGAGCAGTACTTC	CASSLWQGNYEQYF
-	-	TRBV3-1/TRBV3-2	TRBJ1-5	12	TGTGCCAGCAGCCAAGCCGAGGGGCCCCAGCATTTT	CASSQAEGPQHF
-	TRBD1	TRBV2	TRBJ1-2	14	TGTGCCAGCGATAGACCGGGACAGGGGTATGGCTACACCTTC	CASDRPGQGYGYTF
-	-	TRBV3-1/TRBV3-2	TRBJ2-5	15	TGTGCCAGCAGCCAAGATGTCGGAGGGGGGGAGACCCAGTACTTC	CASSQDVGGGETQYF
-	-	TRBV5-1	TRBJ2-2	16	TGCGCCAGCAGCTTGTTTTCTCAGGAGAACACCGGGGAGCTGTTTTTT	CASSLFSQENTGELFF
-	TRBD1	TRBV9	TRBJ2-1	14	TGTGCCAGCAGCCCAGGAAGGGGGCGGAATGAGCAGTTCTTC	CASSPGRGRNEQFF
few	-	TRBV7-9	TRBJ2-4	13	TGTGCCAGCAGCCCCAGGGATGTCAACATTCAGTACTTC	CASSPRDVNIQYF
-	-	TRBV6-5	TRBJ1-2	14	TGTGCCAGCAGTTACTCGGCCGGACAGTTCGGCTACACCTTC	CASSYSAGQFGYTF
few	-	TRBV11-2	TRBJ1-1	14	TGTGCCAGCAGCTTAGTGAGGACAGTCACTGAAGCTTTCTTT	CASSLVRTVTEAFF
-	-	TRBV5-1	TRBJ1-2	13	TGCGCCAGCAGCTTGTTGAGGGAGGGAGGCTACACCTTC	CASSLLREGGYTF
few	TRBD1	TRBV4-2	TRBJ2-2	18	TGTGCCAGCAGCCAAGAACCGGGACAGGGGCTTAACACCGGGGAGCTGTTTTTT	CASSQEPGQGLNTGELFF
-	-	TRBV28	TRBJ1-2	12	TGTGCCAGCGGCAATTATAACTATGGCTACACCTTC	CASGNYNYGYTF
-	-	TRBV5-4	TRBJ2-6	15	TGTGCCAGCATGCGCGACAGCTCTGGGGCCAACGTCCTGACTTTC	CASMRDSSGANVLTF
-	TRBD1	TRBV29-1	TRBJ1-2	14	TGCAGCGTTGAGGGCCGGACAGGGCCCTATGGCTACACCTTC	CSVEGRTGPYGYTF
few	TRBD2	TRBV5-1	TRBJ2-3	18	TGCGCCAGCAGCTCCGGGACTAGCGGGAGTAGGCCCACAGATACGCAGTATTTT	CASSSGTSGSRPTDTQYF